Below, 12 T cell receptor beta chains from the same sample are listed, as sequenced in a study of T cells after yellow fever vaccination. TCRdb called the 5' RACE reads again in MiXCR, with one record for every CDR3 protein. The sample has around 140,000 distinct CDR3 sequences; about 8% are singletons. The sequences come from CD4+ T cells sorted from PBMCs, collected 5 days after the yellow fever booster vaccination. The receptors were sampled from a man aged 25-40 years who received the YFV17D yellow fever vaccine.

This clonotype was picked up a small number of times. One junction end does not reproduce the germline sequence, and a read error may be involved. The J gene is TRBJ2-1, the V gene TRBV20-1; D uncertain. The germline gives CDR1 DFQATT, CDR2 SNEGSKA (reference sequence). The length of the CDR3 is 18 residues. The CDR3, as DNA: TGCTGTGCTAGAGCTTTTCGGGCGATTATGATTGGCGGAAATGAGCAGTTCTTC. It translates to CCARAFRAIMIGGNEQFF.

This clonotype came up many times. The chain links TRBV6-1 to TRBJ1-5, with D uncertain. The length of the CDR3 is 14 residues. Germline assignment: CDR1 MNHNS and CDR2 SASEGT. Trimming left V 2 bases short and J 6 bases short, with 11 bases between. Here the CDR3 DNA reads TGTGCCAGCAGTGAAAGCCCGCGTGGTCAGCCCCAGCATTTT. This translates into CASSESPRGQPQHF.

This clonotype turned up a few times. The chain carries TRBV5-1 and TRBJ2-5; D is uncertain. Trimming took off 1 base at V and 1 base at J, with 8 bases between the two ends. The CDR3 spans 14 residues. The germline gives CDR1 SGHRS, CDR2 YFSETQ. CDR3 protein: CASSLIGSQETQYF. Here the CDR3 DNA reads TGCGCCAGCAGCTTGATCGGTTCCCAAGAGACCCAGTACTTC.

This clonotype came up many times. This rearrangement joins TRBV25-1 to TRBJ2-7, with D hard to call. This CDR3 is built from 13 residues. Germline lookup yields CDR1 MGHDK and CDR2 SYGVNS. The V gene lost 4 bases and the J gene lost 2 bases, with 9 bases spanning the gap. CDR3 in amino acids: CASSGTPPYEQYF. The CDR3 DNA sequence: TGTGCCAGCAGTGGGACGCCCCCCTACGAGCAGTACTTC.

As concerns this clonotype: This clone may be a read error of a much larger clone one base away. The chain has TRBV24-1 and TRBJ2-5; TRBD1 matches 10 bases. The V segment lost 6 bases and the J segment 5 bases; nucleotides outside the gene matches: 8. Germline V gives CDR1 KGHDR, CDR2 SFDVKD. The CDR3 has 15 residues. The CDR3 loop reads CATSPPGTGEETQYF. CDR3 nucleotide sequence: TGTGCCACCAGTCCCCCCGGGACAGGGGAGGAGACCCAGTACTTC.

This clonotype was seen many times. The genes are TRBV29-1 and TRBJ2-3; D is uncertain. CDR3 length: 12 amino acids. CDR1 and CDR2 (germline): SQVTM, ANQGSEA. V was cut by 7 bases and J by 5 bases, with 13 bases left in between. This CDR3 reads CSALWGGDTQYF. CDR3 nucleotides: TGCAGCGCGCTCTGGGGTGGAGATACGCAGTATTTT.

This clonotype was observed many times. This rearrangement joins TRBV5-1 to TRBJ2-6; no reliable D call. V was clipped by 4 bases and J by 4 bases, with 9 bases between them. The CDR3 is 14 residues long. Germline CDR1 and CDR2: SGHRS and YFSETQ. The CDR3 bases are TGCGCCAGCAGCATGGTTTCAGGGGCCAACGTCCTGACTTTC. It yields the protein CASSMVSGANVLTF.

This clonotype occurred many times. The CDR3 coding sequence is TGTGCCAGCTTCGGAGACCCCCTCACTTTCTTT. Translated, it gives CASFGDPLTFF. The rearrangement uses TRBV6-5 and TRBJ1-1; D not resolved. Germline CDR1 is MNHEY and CDR2 is SVGAGI. The V end was cut by 8 bases, the J end by 12 bases, with 16 bases between. The CDR3 has 11 amino acids.

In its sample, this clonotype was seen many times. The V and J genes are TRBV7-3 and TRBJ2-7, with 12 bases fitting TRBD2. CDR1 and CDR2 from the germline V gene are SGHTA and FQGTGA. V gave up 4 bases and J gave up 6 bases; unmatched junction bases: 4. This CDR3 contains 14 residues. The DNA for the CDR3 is TGTGCCAGCAGCTGGACTAGCGGGACTGGCGAGCAGTACTTC. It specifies CASSWTSGTGEQYF. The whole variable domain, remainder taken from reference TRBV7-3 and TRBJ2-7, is GAGVSQTPSNKVTEKGKYVELRCDPISGHTALYWYRQSLGQGPEFLIYFQGTGAADDSGLPNDRFFAVRPEGSVSTLKIQRTERGDSAVYLCASSWTSGTGEQYFGPGTRLTVT.

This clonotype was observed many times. The DNA for the CDR3 is TGTGCCAGCAGCGCCGGCCTAGGGAGTGTTGGTGAAAAACTGTTTTTT. This codes for CASSAGLGSVGEKLFF. The rearrangement links TRBV12-3 or TRBV12-4 to TRBJ1-4; unclear D gene. The CDR3 runs 16 residues. V lost 6 bases and J lost 7, with 21 bases in between.

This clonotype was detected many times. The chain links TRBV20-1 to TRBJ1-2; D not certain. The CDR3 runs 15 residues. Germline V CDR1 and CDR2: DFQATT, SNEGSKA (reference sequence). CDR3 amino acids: CSGIRALRTNYGYTF. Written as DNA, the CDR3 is TGCAGCGGAATAAGGGCACTTAGAACTAACTATGGCTACACCTTC.

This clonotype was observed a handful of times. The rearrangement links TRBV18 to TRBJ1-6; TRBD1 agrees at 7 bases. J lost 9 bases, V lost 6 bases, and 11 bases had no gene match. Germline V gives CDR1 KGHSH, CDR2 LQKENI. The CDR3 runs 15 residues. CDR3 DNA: TGTGCCAGCTCGAAACAGGACAGGATTTTTTCACCCCTCCACTTT. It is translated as CASSKQDRIFSPLHF.